The entry below describes one T cell receptor (beta chain). The data stem from a study of blood T cell repertoires in COVID-19. At the level of the study: Sources were T cells, B-cell-depleted T cells, or PBMCs; the material itself was cDNA or gDNA.

The ends were cut back, 3 bases at V and 6 bases at J, with 9 bases in the middle. This CDR3 region has 13 residues. Sequencing used immunoSEQ multiplex PCR; TCRdb keeps in-frame clones, though not all of them. The data show 370,000 or so clones, 87% seen once. The V and J genes are TRBV12-3 or TRBV12-4 and TRBJ1-5; the D gene is possibly TRBD1 (5 bases). The origin of this receptor is a man aged 25-40 years who had recovered from COVID-19. The sample consisted of PBMCs or T cells enriched from blood (not recorded which). The CDR3 DNA is TGTGCCAGCAGTTTGGGGGGTACTCAGCCCCAGCATTTT. Translation: CASSLGGTQPQHF.